The 24 T cell receptor beta chains given below trace back to one sample, sequenced in a study of post-analysis software for immune sequencing data. Study outcomes and limitations: The study found TRBV5-6, TRBV5-1 and TRBV20-1 among roughly 5 TRBV segments more frequent in patients than controls.

Tagging with unique molecular identifiers was a feature of the TCR beta cDNA libraries. One entry per CDR3 protein, called by TCRdb with MiXCR from the PCR reads. The table has more than 500,000 distinct CDR3 sequences, around 31% seen once. These receptors' antigens are unknown. Sequencing input: blood. The receptor set was obtained from a girl aged 2-17 years with multiple sclerosis.

About this clonotype: Being one base from a much bigger clone, this may be a read error. J is TRBJ2-5 and V is TRBV4-1; TRBD2 is a possible D gene (6 bases). The V gene's germline CDR1 is MGHRA and CDR2 YSYEKL. This CDR3 has 17 amino acids. As DNA, the CDR3 is TGCGCCAGCAGCCCGGACCCCCCAGGAGGGTTCCAAGAGATCCAGTACTTC. This codes for CASSPDPPGGFQEIQYF.

The chain couples TRBV12-3 or TRBV12-4 to TRBJ1-2; no reliable D call. The V gene lost 3 bases and the J gene lost 6 bases, with 14 bases spanning the gap. This CDR3 has 14 amino acids. The CDR3 reads CASSFSRQADGYTF. The CDR3 region has the DNA TGTGCCAGCAGTTTTAGTCGGCAGGCGGATGGCTACACCTTC.

In this sample, this clonotype turned up many times. The chain links TRBV6-4 to TRBJ2-1; D is unclear. The CDR3 contains 15 residues. V lost 4 bases and J 2 bases, leaving 12 bases between the germline ends. Germline values: CDR1 MRHNA, CDR2 SNTAGT. CDR3 sequence reads: CASSVNPVTYNEQFF. The DNA of the CDR3 is TGTGCCAGCAGTGTTAACCCGGTCACCTACAATGAGCAGTTCTTC.

V and J are TRBV6-1 and TRBJ1-2; tentative D call: TRBD1 (6 bases). Trimming pared 7 bases from V and 4 bases from J, leaving 16 bases between. This CDR3 spans 14 amino acids. Germline values: CDR1 MNHNS, CDR2 SASEGT. The CDR3 DNA sequence: TGTGCCAGCAAATATAACAGGGCTACCTATGGCTACACCTTC. The encoded protein is CASKYNRATYGYTF.

The chain links TRBV27 to TRBJ2-1; 11 nucleotides agree with TRBD1. Germline V gene lookup returns CDR1 MNHEY and CDR2 SMNVEV (reference sequence). V shed 3 bases and J 5 bases; nucleotides not matched to a gene: 6. The CDR3 length is 16 residues. CDR3 region: CASSLYGTGGDNEQFF. The CDR3 nucleotides read TGTGCCAGCAGTTTGTACGGGACAGGGGGTGACAATGAGCAGTTCTTC.

This chain uses TRBV7-9 with TRBJ2-5; D unresolved. V shed 1 base and J shed 4 bases, with 10 bases lying between them. The CDR3 has 14 amino acids. CDR1 SEHNR and CDR2 FQNEAQ come from the germline V gene (reference sequence). The CDR3 sequence: CASSLGLLGETQYF. CDR3 DNA sequence: TGTGCCAGCAGCTTAGGGCTCTTAGGAGAGACCCAGTACTTC.

J is TRBJ2-3 and V is TRBV29-1, with D uncertain. The CDR3 runs to 15 residues. In germline, CDR1 is SQVTM, CDR2 ANQGSEA. V was shortened by 7 bases and J by 4 bases, with 21 bases between the two germline ends. The CDR3 DNA follows: TGCAGCGCCCCCCCGACTGTCGGTGCGGCAGATACGCAGTATTTT. This encodes CSAPPTVGAADTQYF.

The CDR3 protein is CASSLEAYRGIETQYF. CDR3 nucleotides: TGTGCCAGCAGCTTAGAAGCGTATAGAGGGATAGAGACCCAGTACTTC. The chain recombines TRBV7-6 with TRBJ2-5, with a weak D call TRBD2 (5 bases). There are 16 residues in the CDR3. Trimming cost V 1 base and J 4 bases, with 16 bases left between them. From germline, CDR1 is SGHVS and CDR2 FNYEAQ. The whole variable domain, remainder taken from reference TRBV7-6 and TRBJ2-5, is GAGVSQSPRYKVTKRGQDVALRCDPISGHVSLYWYRQALGQGPEFLTYFNYEAQQDKSGLPNDRFSAERPEGSISTLTIQRTEQRDSAMYRCASSLEAYRGIETQYFGPGTRLLVL.

The V call is TRBV28, the J call TRBJ2-3; either TRBD1 or TRBD2 may supply D (6 bases each). The CDR3 is made up of 15 amino acids. Trimming pared 4 bases from V and 3 bases from J, leaving 14 bases between. Germline assignment: CDR1 MDHEN and CDR2 SYDVKM. CDR3 loop: CASSSYGGGTDTQYF. In nucleotides, the CDR3 is TGTGCCAGCAGTTCCTATGGAGGGGGGACAGATACGCAGTATTTT.

This rearrangement joins TRBV20-1 to TRBJ2-3; 10 bases are shared with TRBD2. Germline CDR1 and CDR2: DFQATT and SNEGSKA (reference sequence). The V and J ends lost 6 bases and 8 bases, in that order; junction bases with no gene match: 11. This CDR3 spans 14 amino acids. CDR3 sequence: CSANSGGTAGTQYF. In nucleotides, the CDR3 is TGCAGTGCCAATAGCGGGGGGACGGCGGGTACGCAGTATTTT.

Concerning this clonotype: The germline gene is not matched at one end of the junction; a read error may be the cause. The rearrangement joins TRBV4-1 to TRBJ1-1; no reliable D call. The CDR3 runs 14 residues. Germline V gene lookup returns CDR1 MGHRA and CDR2 YSYEKL. The CDR3 is CARSPKTENTEAFF. In DNA form, the CDR3 reads TGCGCCCGCAGTCCTAAGACTGAGAACACTGAAGCTTTCTTT.

This clonotype was counted at least ten times. The chain uses TRBV29-1 and TRBJ2-7; TRBD1 might be the D (6 bases). V lost 6 bases and J lost 4, with 13 bases in between. The germline CDR1 and CDR2 sequences are SQVTM and ANQGSEA. The CDR3 runs to 12 residues. The DNA for the CDR3 is TGCAGCGTCTTCAGGGGCGGATACGAGCAGTACTTC. It translates to CSVFRGGYEQYF.

The chain joins TRBV6-5 to TRBJ1-5, with 10 bases lining up with TRBD1. V shed 6 bases and J 2 bases; nucleotides not matched to a gene: 4. This CDR3 has 15 amino acids. Germline values: CDR1 MNHEY, CDR2 SVGAGI. In DNA, the CDR3 is TGTGCCAGCAGCCGACAGGGGGCCGGCAATCAGCCCCAGCATTTT. Its translation: CASSRQGAGNQPQHF.

Here the CDR3 reads CASSKDGVYNQPQHF. CDR3 DNA sequence: TGTGCCAGCAGCAAGGACGGGGTCTACAATCAGCCCCAGCATTTT. The rearrangement uses TRBV7-9 and TRBJ1-5; D not resolved. CDR1 SEHNR and CDR2 FQNEAQ come from the germline V gene (reference sequence). The CDR3 totals 15 residues. Between the trimmed V and J ends, which lost 5 bases and 3 bases, there was a span of 14 bases.

The V gene is TRBV20-1, the J gene TRBJ2-7, with D perhaps matching TRBD1 (6 bases). In germline, CDR1 is DFQATT, CDR2 SNEGSKA (reference sequence). The CDR3 loop spans 14 amino acids. Trimming removed 3 bases at V and 3 bases at J, with 15 bases between. As DNA, the CDR3 is TGCAGTGCTAGGGGGGTACAGGGCAACTACGAGCAGTACTTC. As protein: CSARGVQGNYEQYF.

The table lists this clonotype with a few counts. V usage is TRBV20-1 and J usage is TRBJ2-7; 10 nucleotides match TRBD2. This CDR3 contains 15 residues. V shed 3 bases and J 5 bases; nucleotides not matched to a gene: 10. Germline V gives CDR1 DFQATT, CDR2 SNEGSKA (reference sequence). For the CDR3, the DNA is TGCAGTGCTAGTTTCTATAGCGGGGGGACCAACGAGCAGTACTTC. This encodes CSASFYSGGTNEQYF.

The V and J genes are TRBV2 and TRBJ2-3, with D maybe TRBD2 (5 bases). Germline CDR1 SNHLY, CDR2 FYNNEI. CDR3 length: 15 amino acids. V shed 6 bases and J shed 0 bases, with 13 bases lying between them. CDR3 region: CASRDGVESTDTQYF. The CDR3, as DNA: TGTGCCAGCAGGGACGGGGTGGAAAGCACAGATACGCAGTATTTT.

This clonotype was counted between two and nine times. CDR3 in DNA: TGCGCCAGCAGCTTGGGCGGACGGAGTGATGAGCAGTTCTTC. Translation gives CASSLGGRSDEQFF. The J gene is TRBJ2-1, the V gene TRBV5-1, with D hard to call. CDR1 SGHRS and CDR2 YFSETQ come from the germline V gene. The ends were cut back, 0 bases at V and 8 bases at J, with 12 bases in the middle. The CDR3 length is 14 residues.

This clonotype was counted a few times. The CDR3 region is CATSFGITSQETQYF. CDR3 bases: TGTGCCACCAGTTTCGGGATCACCTCACAAGAGACCCAGTACTTC. The gene calls are TRBV24-1 and TRBJ2-5, with D possibly being TRBD2 (5 bases). The germline CDR1 and CDR2 sequences are KGHDR and SFDVKD. The CDR3 spans 15 residues. The germline V and J ends were trimmed by 6 bases and 2 bases, with 15 bases remaining between them.

This clonotype was seen only a few times. This chain connects TRBV6-5 to TRBJ2-3; 11 bases agree with TRBD2. Looked up from germline, CDR1 is MNHEY and CDR2 is SVGAGI. J lost 0 bases, V lost 0 bases, and 8 bases had no gene match. The CDR3 spans 19 residues. The CDR3 region is CASSYSVGTSGPSTDTQYF. The CDR3 region has the DNA TGTGCCAGCAGTTACTCAGTCGGGACTAGCGGTCCTAGCACAGATACGCAGTATTTT.

The chain is built from TRBV5-6 and TRBJ2-5, with 9 bases aligning to TRBD2. The germline V gene has CDR1 SGHDT and CDR2 YYEEEE. This CDR3 has 15 residues. Losses at the gene ends were 4 bases for V and 7 bases for J; bases not matched to a gene: 11. CDR3 bases: TGTGCCAGCAGCGCGAGGACTAGCGCGGTAGGGACCCAGTACTTC. Encoded protein: CASSARTSAVGTQYF.

In its sample, this clonotype was seen a few times. The chain links TRBV7-3 to TRBJ2-1; 7 bases line up with TRBD2. This CDR3 is built from 17 residues. CDR1 SGHTA and CDR2 FQGTGA come from the germline V gene. The ends lost 2 bases at V and 4 bases at J; junction bases unmatched: 11. Here the CDR3 reads CASSLHPGRGIYNEQFF. DNA of the CDR3: TGTGCCAGCAGCTTACACCCCGGGCGGGGGATATACAATGAGCAGTTCTTC.

J is TRBJ2-2 and V is TRBV5-1; TRBD2 is a possible D gene (6 bases). Germline CDR1 SGHRS, CDR2 YFSETQ. The CDR3 totals 16 residues. The V gene lost 4 bases and the J gene lost 4 bases, with 17 bases spanning the gap. DNA of the CDR3: TGCGCCAGCAGCGTGGAGGGTATCGGTATCACCGGGGAGCTGTTTTTT. Its translation is CASSVEGIGITGELFF.

This clonotype was seen only a few times. This chain connects TRBV12-3 or TRBV12-4 to TRBJ2-1; D might be TRBD1 or TRBD2, each matching 5 bases. The V end was cut by 3 bases, the J end by 8 bases, with 14 bases between. This CDR3 comprises 14 residues. CDR3 bases: TGTGCCAGCAGTTTGGGGACCATGACCCATGAGCAGTTCTTC. It translates to CASSLGTMTHEQFF.